Below are 5 T cell receptor beta chains sequenced from a single sample in a study of metastatic and nonmetastatic thyroid tumors. Through MiXCR, TCRdb re-clonotyped the PCR reads. The sample carries around 17,000 clones, 23% recorded once. Each patient went into thyroid surgery without having received any treatment. The material sequenced was adjacent normal tissue. The origin of the receptors is a female donor with papillary thyroid cancer or a benign thyroid nodule (not recorded which). Some clones in this sample may be carry-over from other donors' samples.

Sample share makes this clone medium-sized. The gene calls are TRBV5-1 and TRBJ2-7, with D perhaps TRBD1 or TRBD2 (5 bases each). Germline V gene data show CDR1 as SGHRS and CDR2 as YFSETQ. The CDR3 covers 16 residues. V was shortened by 0 bases and J by 1 base, with 14 bases between the two germline ends. The CDR3 region has the DNA TGCGCCAGCAGCTTGGGTGGGACCCACCTTTCCTACGAGCAGTACTTC. Amino acid sequence: CASSLGGTHLSYEQYF.

This clone was seen at least ten times. The chain uses TRBV14 and TRBJ1-6; D is ambiguous. The V end was cut by 3 bases, the J end by 9 bases, with 9 bases between. Germline CDR1 SGHDN, CDR2 FVKESK. The CDR3 has 13 residues. The CDR3 loop reads CASSQGLGSPLHF. CDR3 in DNA: TGTGCCAGCAGCCAGGGTCTTGGTTCACCCCTCCACTTT. Filled out from reference TRBV14 and TRBJ1-6, the complete variable domain reads EAGVTQFPSHSVIEKGQTVTLRCDPISGHDNLYWYRRVMGKEIKFLLHFVKESKQDESGMPNNRFLAERTGGTYSTLKVQPAELEDSGVYFCASSQGLGSPLHFGNGTRLTVT.

This clone counts as medium-sized. The chain recombines TRBV19 with TRBJ1-2, with a possible D match to TRBD1 (5 bases). CDR3 size: 13 residues. V shed 5 bases and J shed 2 bases, with 9 bases lying between them. CDR1 is LNHDA and CDR2 is SQIVND in the germline V gene (reference sequence). The CDR3 loop reads CASSLGRNYGYTF. In DNA, the CDR3 is TGTGCCAGTAGTTTGGGACGGAACTATGGCTACACCTTC.

The chain has TRBV27 and TRBJ2-1; no clear D gene. The CDR3 sequence is 15 residues long. CDR1 and CDR2 from the germline V gene are MNHEY and SMNVEV (reference sequence). The V gene lost 0 bases and the J gene lost 0 bases, with 6 bases spanning the gap. The CDR3 nucleotides read TGTGCCAGCAGTTTATCGGTAAACTCCTACAATGAGCAGTTCTTC. Translation: CASSLSVNSYNEQFF.

The chain links TRBV11-2 to TRBJ2-5; 7 bases are a match to TRBD2. The CDR3 is 17 amino acids. CDR1 SGHAT and CDR2 FQNNGV come from the germline V gene. Trimming at V came to 0 bases and at J to 5 bases, leaving 12 bases not matched to a gene. The CDR3 bases are TGTGCCAGCAGCTTAGAAGGCGGGAGCGGTGTAGAGGAGACCCAGTACTTC. Protein product: CASSLEGGSGVEETQYF.